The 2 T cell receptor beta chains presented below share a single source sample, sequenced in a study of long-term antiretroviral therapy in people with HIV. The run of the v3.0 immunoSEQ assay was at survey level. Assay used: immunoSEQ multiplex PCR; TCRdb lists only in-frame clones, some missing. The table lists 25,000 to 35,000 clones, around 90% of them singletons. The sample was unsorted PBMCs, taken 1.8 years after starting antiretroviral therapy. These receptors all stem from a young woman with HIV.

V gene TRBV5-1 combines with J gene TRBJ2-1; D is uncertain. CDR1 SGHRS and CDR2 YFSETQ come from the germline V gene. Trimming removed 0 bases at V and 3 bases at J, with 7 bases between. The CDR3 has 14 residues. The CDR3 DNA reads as TGCGCCAGCAGCTTGGACTCCGTCTACAATGAGCAGTTCTTC. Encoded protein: CASSLDSVYNEQFF.

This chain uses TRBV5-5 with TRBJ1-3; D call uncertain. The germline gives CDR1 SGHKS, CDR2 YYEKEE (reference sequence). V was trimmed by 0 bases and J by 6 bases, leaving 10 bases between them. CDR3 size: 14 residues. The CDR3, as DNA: TGTGCCAGCAGCTTGGAGACGGATGTAAACACCATATATTTT. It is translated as CASSLETDVNTIYF.